These 19 T cell receptor beta chains came from one sample sequenced in a study of post-analysis software for immune sequencing data. Overall study findings and caveats: There were a few TRBV segments more frequent in patients than controls, and TRBV5-6, TRBV5-1 and TRBV20-1 were among them.

Unique molecular identifiers had been added to the TCR beta cDNA libraries. TCRdb processed the PCR reads anew with MiXCR; each CDR3 protein has one entry. The sample holds a few hundred thousand distinct CDR3 sequences, around 40% seen once. These receptors are not linked to any known antigen. The source material was blood. The receptor set was obtained from a girl aged 10 to 17 with multiple sclerosis.

The gene calls are TRBV29-1 and TRBJ1-2; D gene unclear. Germline V CDR1 and CDR2: SQVTM, ANQGSEA. Trimming cost V 0 bases and J 14 bases, with 13 bases left between them. The CDR3 is 11 amino acids. For the CDR3, the DNA is TGCAGCGTTGAAGATCTTGAGGGTAAAACCTTC. As protein: CSVEDLEGKTF.

The CDR3 coding sequence is TGCAGTGCTAGAGAAGAGGGCTTAGACAGGGATGGCGAAAAACTGTTTTTT. As protein: CSAREEGLDRDGEKLFF. The chain recombines TRBV20-1 with TRBJ1-4; 7 bases fit TRBD1. V trimming: 0 bases; J trimming: 8 bases; junction bases outside the gene matches: 15. Per the germline V gene, CDR1 is DFQATT and CDR2 is SNEGSKA (reference sequence). This CDR3 has 17 residues.

This chain uses TRBV29-1 with TRBJ2-7; D is possibly TRBD1 (5 bases). CDR1 and CDR2 (germline): SQVTM, ANQGSEA. V was pared by 5 bases and J by 0 bases, with 8 bases between. The CDR3 loop spans 12 amino acids. CDR3 protein: CSVLTVSYEQYF. CDR3 nucleotide sequence: TGCAGCGTTCTGACAGTCTCCTACGAGCAGTACTTC.

This clonotype was found a few times. The chain recombines TRBV29-1 with TRBJ2-1, with 12 nucleotides matching TRBD2. Germline loops: CDR1 SQVTM, CDR2 ANQGSEA. J gave up 8 bases and V 2 bases, and 7 bases lay outside the gene matches. This CDR3 spans 15 amino acids. CDR3 sequence reads: CSVELAGGPRDEQFF. CDR3 coding DNA: TGCAGCGTTGAACTAGCGGGAGGGCCTAGGGATGAGCAGTTCTTC.

Concerning this clonotype itself: At one end, the junction sequence differs from germline, possibly due to a read error. The chain couples TRBV11-2 to TRBJ2-1; D uncertain. Germline CDR1 reads SGHAT; CDR2 reads FQNNGV. The CDR3 is 11 residues long. CDR3 in DNA: TGTACCAGCAGCAAAGTCTATGAGCAGTTCTTC. Translated, it gives CTSSKVYEQFF. Together with reference TRBV11-2 and TRBJ2-1, the CDR3 gives the full variable domain: EAGVAQSPRYKIIEKRQSVAFWCNPISGHATLYWYQQILGQGPKLLIQFQNNGVVDDSQLPKDRFSAERLKGVDSTLKIQPAKLEDSAVYLCTSSKVYEQFFGPGTRLTVL.

The chain links TRBV15 to TRBJ2-7; perhaps D is TRBD1 or TRBD2 (5 bases each). V lost 1 base and J 3 bases, leaving 22 bases between the germline ends. Looked up from germline, CDR1 is LNHNV and CDR2 is YYDKDF (reference sequence). This CDR3 region has 18 residues. Here the CDR3 reads CATSRGFGRDVGLYEQYF. The CDR3 DNA follows: TGTGCCACCAGCAGAGGGTTCGGCCGGGACGTTGGACTCTACGAGCAGTACTTC.

The rearrangement links TRBV11-2 to TRBJ2-1; TRBD1 aligns across 8 bases. Germline CDR1 and CDR2: SGHAT and FQNNGV. This CDR3 has 15 amino acids. V was clipped by 1 base and J by 9 bases; unmatched bases: 8. CDR3 loop: CASSLGQGRPGEQFF. CDR3 nucleotide sequence: TGTGCCAGCAGCTTAGGACAGGGGCGCCCCGGTGAGCAGTTCTTC.

V is TRBV20-1 and J is TRBJ2-7, with D perhaps matching TRBD1 (6 bases). Trimming stripped 2 bases from V and 4 bases from J, with 9 bases between. The CDR3 is 12 residues long. In germline, CDR1 is DFQATT, CDR2 SNEGSKA (reference sequence). CDR3 DNA sequence: TGCAGTGCTAGATTACAGGGATACGAGCAGTACTTC. Its translation is CSARLQGYEQYF.

The DNA of the CDR3 is TGTGCCAGCACCCCGAGTGGCAGCGGGCAGTTCTTC. This translates into CASTPSGSGQFF. This rearrangement joins TRBV6-1 to TRBJ2-1, with D possibly matching TRBD2 (5 bases). The germline V and J ends were trimmed by 7 bases and 12 bases, with 16 bases remaining between them. Germline lookup yields CDR1 MNHNS and CDR2 SASEGT. The CDR3 runs to 12 residues.

This clonotype was recorded a few times. This chain links TRBV5-6 with TRBJ2-1; D is unclear. This CDR3 is 14 amino acids long. Trimming shortened V by 1 base and J by 7 bases, and 12 bases separated the two germline ends. Germline CDR1 and CDR2: SGHDT and YYEEEE. The CDR3 region has the DNA TGTGCCAGCAGCTTGTCCCTTCTAGGAAATGAGCAGTTCTTC. It is translated as CASSLSLLGNEQFF.

The rearrangement uses TRBV20-1 and TRBJ2-5; 9 bases line up with TRBD2. In germline, CDR1 is DFQATT, CDR2 SNEGSKA (reference sequence). V lost 2 bases, J lost 4 bases, and 8 bases stayed unmatched. CDR3 length: 15 amino acids. CDR3 amino acids: CSARRPREGPETQYF. The CDR3 nucleotides read TGCAGTGCTAGACGTCCGCGGGAGGGCCCAGAGACCCAGTACTTC.

The chain carries TRBV2 and TRBJ2-7; 10 bases match TRBD1. This CDR3 is built from 14 residues. The trim removed 4 bases at V and 2 bases at J, leaving 2 bases unmatched. CDR1 and CDR2 from the germline V gene are SNHLY and FYNNEI. The CDR3 is CASSVDRGPYEQYF. Written as DNA, the CDR3 is TGTGCCAGCAGTGTTGACAGGGGGCCCTACGAGCAGTACTTC.

The chain joins TRBV9 to TRBJ1-1, with unresolved D. CDR1 and CDR2 (germline): SGDLS, YYNGEE. The CDR3 has 14 amino acids. The V end was cut by 0 bases, the J end by 4 bases, with 10 bases between. The CDR3 bases are TGTGCCAGCAGCGTAGACACAATGAGCACTGAAGCTTTCTTT. As protein: CASSVDTMSTEAFF.

This clonotype appeared once. The chain links TRBV7-2 to TRBJ2-7, with 9 bases lining up with TRBD2. Trimming took 5 bases from V and 7 from J; bases not matched to a gene: 21. The germline V gene encodes CDR1 SGHTA and CDR2 FQGNSA. This CDR3 comprises 18 residues. CDR3 amino acids: CASSAHPQTSGPNNEQYF. The CDR3 DNA reads as TGTGCCAGCAGCGCCCATCCACAGACTAGCGGACCAAACAATGAGCAGTACTTC.

This rearrangement joins TRBV7-6 to TRBJ1-6, with D perhaps matching TRBD1 (6 bases). Per germline, CDR1 SGHVS and CDR2 FNYEAQ. The CDR3 covers 17 residues. Trimming took 5 bases from V and 8 from J, leaving 22 bases between them. The CDR3 DNA follows: TGTGCCAGCAGCGAATTGCCACAGGGAACAACGGATTCACCCCTCCACTTT. Residues: CASSELPQGTTDSPLHF. Combining the CDR3 with reference TRBV7-6 and TRBJ1-6 gives the whole variable domain GAGVSQSPRYKVTKRGQDVALRCDPISGHVSLYWYRQALGQGPEFLTYFNYEAQQDKSGLPNDRFSAERPEGSISTLTIQRTEQRDSAMYRCASSELPQGTTDSPLHFGNGTRLTVT.

The chain joins TRBV28 to TRBJ2-7; no clear D. CDR1 MDHEN and CDR2 SYDVKM come from the germline V gene. CDR3 size: 13 residues. With 1 base removed from V and 3 bases from J, the gap between germline ends came to 7 bases. The CDR3 nucleotides read TGTGCCAGCAGTTTATCCCCTTTCTACGAGCAGTACTTC. Its translation: CASSLSPFYEQYF.

The genes are TRBV20-1 and TRBJ2-3, with 15 bases lining up with TRBD2. Looked up from germline, CDR1 is DFQATT and CDR2 is SNEGSKA (reference sequence). The J segment lost 4 bases and the V segment lost 5 bases, leaving 16 bases of the junction unmatched. CDR3 length equals 19 residues. The CDR3 coding sequence is TGCAGTGCTTCCTCCGGACTAGCGGGAGGGCCGCCGAATGCAGATACGCAGTATTTT. Protein: CSASSGLAGGPPNADTQYF.

The chain combines TRBV5-1 with TRBJ2-7; 11 bases agree with TRBD2. The CDR3 contains 15 residues. V trimming: 3 bases; J trimming: 2 bases; junction bases outside the gene matches: 4. Germline V lookup: CDR1 SGHRS, CDR2 YFSETQ. The CDR3 DNA reads as TGCGCCAGCAGCTCGACACTAGCGGGGGCCTACGAGCAGTACTTC. Protein: CASSSTLAGAYEQYF.

The chain recombines TRBV12-3 or TRBV12-4 with TRBJ1-2; D is unclear. The V and J ends lost 3 bases and 8 bases respectively, with 16 bases between them. The CDR3 extends over 14 amino acids. In DNA, the CDR3 is TGTGCCAGCAGTTTGGCAGCAAGGGTGGACGGCTACACCTTC. It codes for CASSLAARVDGYTF.